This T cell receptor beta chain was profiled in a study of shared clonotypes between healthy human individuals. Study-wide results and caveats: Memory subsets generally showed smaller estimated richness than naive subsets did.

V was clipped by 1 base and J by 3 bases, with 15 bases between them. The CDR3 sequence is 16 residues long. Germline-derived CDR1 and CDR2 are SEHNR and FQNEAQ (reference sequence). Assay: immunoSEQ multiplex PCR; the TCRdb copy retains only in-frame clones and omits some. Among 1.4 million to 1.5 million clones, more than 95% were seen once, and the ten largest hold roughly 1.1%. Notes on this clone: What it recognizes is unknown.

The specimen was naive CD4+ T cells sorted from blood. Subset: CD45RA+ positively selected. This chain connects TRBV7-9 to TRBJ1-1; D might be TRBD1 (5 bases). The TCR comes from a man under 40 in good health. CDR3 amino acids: CASSLERQRGDTEAFF. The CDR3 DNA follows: TGTGCCAGCAGCTTAGAAAGGCAGCGGGGCGACACTGAAGCTTTCTTT.